Below are 24 T cell receptor beta chains sequenced from a single sample in a study of blood T cell repertoires in COVID-19. Profiled with immunoSEQ multiplex PCR; TCRdb holds only in-frame clones, not every one. The sample includes more than 300,000 clones, more than 70% of them seen just once. The specimen was peripheral blood. These receptors originate from a woman between 25 and 40 years old with COVID-19, enrolled during active disease.

The V gene is TRBV7-8, the J gene TRBJ2-7; 11 positions agree with TRBD2. Germline V gives CDR1 SGHVS, CDR2 FQNEAQ. V lost 5 bases and J lost 2; bases outside the gene matches: 5. The CDR3 is 15 amino acids. In nucleotides, the CDR3 is TGTGCCAGCAGCCGTCCGGGACTAGCGGCCTACGAGCAGTACTTC. This sequence encodes CASSRPGLAAYEQYF.

The V gene is TRBV7-9, the J gene TRBJ1-5, with 7 positions matching TRBD1. The germline V gene has CDR1 SEHNR and CDR2 FQNEAQ (reference sequence). J was trimmed by 6 bases and V by 1 base; bases with no gene match: 6. The CDR3 length is 15 residues. CDR3 amino acids: CASSLGAGQAQPQHF. In DNA, the CDR3 is TGTGCCAGCAGCTTAGGAGCAGGACAGGCTCAGCCCCAGCATTTT.

The V call is TRBV4-1, the J call TRBJ2-5; 8 nucleotides match TRBD1. The CDR3 spans 15 residues. The V gene's germline CDR1 is MGHRA and CDR2 YSYEKL. V lost 4 bases, J lost 4 bases, and 8 bases stayed unmatched. CDR3 protein: CASSPRTGFGETQYF. The CDR3 DNA reads as TGCGCCAGCAGCCCTCGGACAGGGTTCGGAGAGACCCAGTACTTC.

The chain uses TRBV20-1 and TRBJ2-1; 7 bases agree with TRBD2. The CDR3 totals 14 residues. Germline V gene data show CDR1 as DFQATT and CDR2 as SNEGSKA (reference sequence). The V gene end was trimmed by 3 bases and the J gene end by 6 bases; junction bases not matched to a gene: 8. CDR3 in amino acids: CSASRRELGNEQFF. In DNA form, the CDR3 reads TGCAGTGCTAGTAGGCGGGAGCTCGGCAATGAGCAGTTCTTC.

J is TRBJ2-3 and V is TRBV5-1; maybe TRBD1 (5 bases). V was clipped by 4 bases and J by 4 bases, with 10 bases between them. The CDR3 runs to 13 residues. Per the germline V gene, CDR1 is SGHRS and CDR2 is YFSETQ. This CDR3 is CASSTGIADTQYF. CDR3 bases: TGCGCCAGCAGCACAGGTATCGCAGATACGCAGTATTTT.

The rearrangement uses TRBV27 and TRBJ2-2, with TRBD2 as a possible D gene (6 bases). Trimming removed 5 bases at V and 2 bases at J, with 12 bases between. This CDR3 spans 15 amino acids. Germline V gene sequence: CDR1 MNHEY, CDR2 SMNVEV (reference sequence). The CDR3 spells CASSPGLINTGELFF. The CDR3 nucleotides read TGTGCCAGCAGTCCGGGACTCATTAACACCGGGGAGCTGTTTTTT.

The chain employs TRBV6-2 or TRBV6-3 and TRBJ1-5; TRBD1 is a possible D gene (5 bases). Germline CDR1 reads MNHEY; CDR2 reads SVGEGT. The V end was cut by 0 bases, the J end by 5 bases, with 14 bases between. The CDR3 spans 16 residues. In nucleotides, the CDR3 is TGTGCCAGCAGTTACTCGGCGGGGACTTGGCATCAGCCCCAGCATTTT. Its protein is CASSYSAGTWHQPQHF.

The chain combines TRBV24-1 with TRBJ1-2, with TRBD1 identical over 7 bases. In germline, CDR1 is KGHDR, CDR2 SFDVKD. V was clipped by 3 bases and J by 4 bases; unmatched bases: 10. The CDR3 is 16 amino acids. CDR3: CATSDPGTERPYGYTF. CDR3 sequence (DNA): TGTGCCACCAGTGATCCCGGGACAGAGAGACCCTATGGCTACACCTTC.

The chain links TRBV4-1 to TRBJ2-7; TRBD1 might be the D (6 bases). CDR1 is MGHRA and CDR2 is YSYEKL in the germline V gene. The CDR3 runs 14 residues. The V gene lost 4 bases and the J gene lost 3 bases, with 13 bases spanning the gap. CDR3 sequence reads: CASSPIRDNYEQYF. The CDR3 DNA is TGCGCCAGCAGCCCCATCCGGGACAACTACGAGCAGTACTTC.

This clone was seen more than once but under ten times. The chain employs TRBV11-1 and TRBJ2-3; TRBD1 aligns across 7 bases. With 1 base clipped from V and 2 bases from J, the junction kept 3 bases outside the gene matches. CDR1 is SGHAT, CDR2 FQDESV, per germline (reference sequence). The CDR3 runs 15 residues. CDR3 nucleotide sequence: TGTGCCAGCAGCTTAGAGGGACAGTTCACAGATACGCAGTATTTT. Translated: CASSLEGQFTDTQYF.

The CDR3 nucleotides read TGCGCCAGCAGCTTGGCAGCTGGGGCTAGCGACGAGCAGTACTTC. Protein product: CASSLAAGASDEQYF. The V and J genes are TRBV5-1 and TRBJ2-7; a possible D gene is TRBD2 (6 bases). V was clipped by 0 bases and J by 5 bases, with 15 bases between them. The CDR3 runs 15 residues. Germline CDR1 reads SGHRS; CDR2 reads YFSETQ.

The V and J genes are TRBV5-1 and TRBJ2-1; 12 nucleotides match TRBD1. The junction had 12 bases not matched to a gene; V was cut back by 3 bases and J by 8 bases. Germline lookup yields CDR1 SGHRS and CDR2 YFSETQ. This CDR3 spans 17 amino acids. The CDR3 region is CASSSQGWGQGADEQFF. The CDR3 DNA is TGCGCCAGCAGCTCCCAGGGCTGGGGACAGGGGGCCGATGAGCAGTTCTTC.

V usage is TRBV7-2 and J usage is TRBJ2-5; 9 bases line up with TRBD1. Germline values: CDR1 SGHTA, CDR2 FQGNSA. The trim removed 5 bases at V and 4 bases at J, leaving 8 bases unmatched. The CDR3 has 15 amino acids. This CDR3 is CASSTLGTGTETQYF. The CDR3 DNA reads TGTGCCAGCAGCACGCTTGGGACAGGGACAGAGACCCAGTACTTC.

The chain recombines TRBV2 with TRBJ2-7, with D tentatively TRBD1 (6 bases). The CDR3 is 12 residues long. Deletions cut 6 bases from V and 7 bases from J, with 13 bases between. CDR1 and CDR2 from the germline V gene are SNHLY and FYNNEI. The CDR3: CASRRDNQEQYF. In DNA form, the CDR3 reads TGTGCCAGCAGGAGGGACAATCAAGAGCAGTACTTC.

The V gene is TRBV7-2, the J gene TRBJ1-3, with 8 bases fitting TRBD1. The CDR3 consists of 14 residues. CDR1 is SGHTA, CDR2 FQGNSA, per germline. J gave up 4 bases and V 4 bases, and 3 bases lay outside the gene matches. The CDR3 sequence is CASSWTGSGNTIYF. The CDR3 nucleotides are TGTGCCAGCAGCTGGACAGGGAGCGGAAACACCATATATTTT.

The genes are TRBV2 and TRBJ2-2; D is perhaps TRBD2 (6 bases). Trimming shortened V by 5 bases and J by 6 bases, and 16 bases separated the two germline ends. Germline-derived CDR1 and CDR2 are SNHLY and FYNNEI. The CDR3 spans 15 residues. CDR3 nucleotide sequence: TGTGCCAGCAGTCAACAGGCGGGAACACCCGGGGAGCTGTTTTTT. Translation gives CASSQQAGTPGELFF.

The rearrangement uses TRBV3-1 (or the pseudogene TRBV3-2) and TRBJ1-3, with 9 nucleotides matching TRBD1. Trimming removed 4 bases from V and 3 bases from J; junction bases left unmatched: 4. The CDR3 spans 15 residues. Germline loops: CDR1 LGHDT, CDR2 YNNKEL (reference sequence). The CDR3: CASSPPGQGGNTIYF. In DNA form, the CDR3 reads TGTGCCAGCAGCCCACCGGGACAGGGTGGAAACACCATATATTTT.

V and J are TRBV18 and TRBJ1-1; D unresolved. V dropped 0 bases and J dropped 0 bases, with 8 bases sitting between them. Germline V gene sequence: CDR1 KGHSH, CDR2 LQKENI. This CDR3 has 15 amino acids. DNA for the CDR3: TGTGCCAGCTCACCACCGGTAGCTATGAACACTGAAGCTTTCTTT. Translated, it gives CASSPPVAMNTEAFF. Full variable domain (rest looked up from reference TRBV18 and TRBJ1-1): NAGVMQNPRHLVRRRGQEARLRCSPMKGHSHVYWYRQLPEEGLKFMVYLQKENIIDESGMPKERFSAEFPKEGPSILRIQQVVRGDSAAYFCASSPPVAMNTEAFFGQGTRLTVV.

This clone was detected only a few times. V gene TRBV24-1 combines with J gene TRBJ2-1; the D is unclear. CDR1 and CDR2 from the germline V gene are KGHDR and SFDVKD. V was cut by 4 bases and J by 8 bases, with 5 bases left in between. This CDR3 has 11 residues. Written as DNA, the CDR3 is TGTGCCACCAGTGACCGGTATGAGCAGTTCTTC. Residues: CATSDRYEQFF.

The chain recombines TRBV28 with TRBJ1-4; D not certain. The germline V gene encodes CDR1 MDHEN and CDR2 SYDVKM. Trimming left V 4 bases short and J 1 base short, with 13 bases between. The CDR3 is made up of 16 amino acids. CDR3 sequence reads: CASSSAWQETNEKLFF. CDR3 DNA: TGTGCCAGCAGTTCCGCCTGGCAGGAAACTAATGAAAAACTGTTTTTT.

This clone was seen a handful of times. V is TRBV6-5 and J is TRBJ1-6; tentatively, D is TRBD1 (5 bases). CDR1 MNHEY and CDR2 SVGAGI come from the germline V gene. This CDR3 is 14 amino acids long. V shed 8 bases and J shed 7 bases, with 15 bases lying between them. CDR3 amino acids: CASALRGRNSPLHF. CDR3 DNA: TGTGCCAGCGCCTTAAGGGGAAGGAATTCACCCCTCCACTTT.

This sequence joins TRBV5-5 and TRBJ1-3; 10 bases line up with TRBD1. V was clipped by 4 bases and J by 4 bases; unmatched bases: 11. CDR3 length equals 17 residues. The germline V gene has CDR1 SGHKS and CDR2 YYEKEE (reference sequence). CDR3 sequence (DNA): TGTGCCAGCAGCCGCCGGGACAGGGGACCGATCGGAAACACCATATATTTT. Translating it yields CASSRRDRGPIGNTIYF.

For this clone: This sample also contains other DNA sequences that code for the same CDR3. V gene TRBV29-1 combines with J gene TRBJ1-3, with 7 bases fitting TRBD1. The V and J ends lost 7 bases and 1 base, in that order; junction bases with no gene match: 1. Germline V gene lookup returns CDR1 SQVTM and CDR2 ANQGSEA. The CDR3 is 12 amino acids. The CDR3 loop reads CSARGSGNTIYF. In DNA form, the CDR3 reads TGCAGCGCCAGGGGGTCTGGAAACACCATATATTTT. The complete variable domain, with remaining parts taken from reference TRBV29-1 and TRBJ1-3, reads SAVISQKPSRDICQRGTSLTIQCQVDSQVTMMFWYRQQPGQSLTLIATANQGSEATYESGFVIDKFPISRPNLTFSTLTVSNMSPEDSSIYLCSARGSGNTIYFGEGSWLTVV.

This clone was detected only once. The V and J genes are TRBV28 and TRBJ2-7; 9 bases are a match to TRBD1. The trim removed 5 bases at V and 2 bases at J, leaving 10 bases unmatched. CDR3 length: 16 amino acids. Germline CDR1 and CDR2: MDHEN and SYDVKM. CDR3 nucleotides: TGTGCCAGCAGTCCCGGACAGGGGCGGGGTCCCTACGAGCAGTACTTC. Amino acid sequence: CASSPGQGRGPYEQYF. The full variable domain, in which reference TRBV28 and TRBJ2-7 provide the parts outside the CDR3, is DVKVTQSSRYLVKRTGEKVFLECVQDMDHENMFWYRQDPGLGLRLIYFSYDVKMKEKGDIPEGYSVSREKKERFSLILESASTNQTSMYLCASSPGQGRGPYEQYFGPGTRLTVT.